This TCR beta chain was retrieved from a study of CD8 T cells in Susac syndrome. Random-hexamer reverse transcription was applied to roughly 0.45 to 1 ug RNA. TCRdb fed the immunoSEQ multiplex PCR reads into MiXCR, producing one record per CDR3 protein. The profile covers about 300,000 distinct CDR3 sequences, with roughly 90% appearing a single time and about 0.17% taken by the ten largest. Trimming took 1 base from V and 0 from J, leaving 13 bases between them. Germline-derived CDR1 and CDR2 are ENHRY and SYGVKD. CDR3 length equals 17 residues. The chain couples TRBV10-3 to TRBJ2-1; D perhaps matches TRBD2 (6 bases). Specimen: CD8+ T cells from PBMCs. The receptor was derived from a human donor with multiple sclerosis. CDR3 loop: CAISEFREVSSYNEQFF. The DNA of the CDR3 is TGTGCCATCAGTGAGTTCAGGGAGGTTAGCTCCTACAATGAGCAGTTCTTC.